This T cell receptor beta chain stems from a study of identical twins. V was shortened by 5 bases and J by 0 bases, with 11 bases between the two germline ends. There are 15 residues in the CDR3. This clonotype appeared a few times. MiXCR was run by TCRdb on the 5' RACE reads, yielding one entry per CDR3 protein. Of 400,000 to 550,000 distinct CDR3 sequences in the sample, about 24% were seen once. This sample was also put to use in a study of T cells expressing NK-cell markers. That paper adds: Sorted T-cell subsets CD3+CD56+NKG2C+, CD3+CD56+NKG2C- and CD3+CD56-NKG2C+ were TCR beta-sequenced. There were seven HCMV-seropositive donors and one seronegative donor among the eight sequenced.

The sequence was obtained from a young woman in good health. Sequencing used CD4+ T cells sorted from blood. This chain joins TRBV12-3 or TRBV12-4 and TRBJ2-1; the D is unclear. CDR3: CASSVTRSSYNEQFF. The CDR3, as DNA: TGTGCCAGCAGTGTAACCAGGAGCTCCTACAATGAGCAGTTCTTC.